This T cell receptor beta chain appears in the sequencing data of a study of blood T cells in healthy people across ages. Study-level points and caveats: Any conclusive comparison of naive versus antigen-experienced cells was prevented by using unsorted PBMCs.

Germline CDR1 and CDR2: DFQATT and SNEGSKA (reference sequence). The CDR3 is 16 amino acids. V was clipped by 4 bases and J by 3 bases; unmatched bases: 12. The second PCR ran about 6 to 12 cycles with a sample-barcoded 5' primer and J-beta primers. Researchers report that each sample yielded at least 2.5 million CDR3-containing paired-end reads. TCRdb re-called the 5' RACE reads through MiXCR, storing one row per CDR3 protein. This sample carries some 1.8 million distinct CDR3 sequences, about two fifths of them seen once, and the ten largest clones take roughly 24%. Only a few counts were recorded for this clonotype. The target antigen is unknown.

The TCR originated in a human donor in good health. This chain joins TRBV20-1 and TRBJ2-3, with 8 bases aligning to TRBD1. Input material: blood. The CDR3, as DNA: TGCAGTGCTACTCCCCCCGACAGGGGTGGGACAGATACGCAGTATTTT. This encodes CSATPPDRGGTDTQYF.